This TCR beta chain emerged from a study of cytomegalovirus exposure and HLA in healthy donors. Study results and caveats: TCR beta V- and J-gene trimming, according to a later analysis, was linked to a missense DCLRE1C variant. Productive status was seen about 87% or about 30% of the time for most TCR beta V segments in an earlier analysis.

Note on this clone: What it recognizes is unknown.

It was with 60 Vbeta and 13 Jbeta primers that the PCR ran. The protocol was immunoSEQ multiplex PCR, while the TCRdb copy is restricted to in-frame clones and leaves out a portion. This table has some 150,000 clones, approximately 68% appearing once. This CDR3 has 12 amino acids. CDR1 is MNHNY and CDR2 is SVGAGI in the germline V gene (reference sequence). Sequences were obtained from PBMCs. This chain connects TRBV6-6 to TRBJ1-1; 7 bases map to TRBD1. The sequence was collected from a man aged 40-49 years in good health and CMV-seronegative. CDR3 residues: CAVTGMNTEAFF. In nucleotides, the CDR3 is TGTGCTGTGACAGGGATGAACACTGAAGCTTTCTTT.